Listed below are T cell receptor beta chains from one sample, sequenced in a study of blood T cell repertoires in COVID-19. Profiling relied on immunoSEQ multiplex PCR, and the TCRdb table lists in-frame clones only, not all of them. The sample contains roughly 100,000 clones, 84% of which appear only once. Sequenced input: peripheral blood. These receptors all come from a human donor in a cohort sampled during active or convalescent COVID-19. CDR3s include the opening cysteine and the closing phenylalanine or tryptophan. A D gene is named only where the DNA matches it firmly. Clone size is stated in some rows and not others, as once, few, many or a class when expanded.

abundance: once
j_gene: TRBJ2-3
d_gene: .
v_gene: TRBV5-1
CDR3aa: CASSLGGLTSTDTQYF
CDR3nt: TGCGCCAGCAGCTTGGGGGGACTGACTAGCACAGATACGCAGTATTTT

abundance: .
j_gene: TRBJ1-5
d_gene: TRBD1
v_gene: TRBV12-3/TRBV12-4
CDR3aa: CASNRGAKQPQHF
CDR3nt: TGTGCCAGCAACAGGGGAGCAAAACAGCCCCAGCATTTT

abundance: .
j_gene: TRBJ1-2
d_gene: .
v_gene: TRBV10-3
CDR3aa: CAISLNYGYTF
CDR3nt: TGTGCCATCAGCTTAAACTATGGCTACACCTTC

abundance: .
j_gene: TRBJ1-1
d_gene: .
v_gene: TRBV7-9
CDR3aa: CASNKDLNTEAFF
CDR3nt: TGTGCCAGCAATAAGGACTTGAACACTGAAGCTTTCTTT

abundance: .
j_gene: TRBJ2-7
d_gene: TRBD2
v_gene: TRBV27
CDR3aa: CASRGRGGSYEQYF
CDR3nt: TGTGCCAGCAGAGGGCGGGGGGGGTCCTACGAGCAGTACTTC

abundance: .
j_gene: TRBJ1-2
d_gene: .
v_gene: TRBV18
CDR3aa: CASSPRTDNGYTF
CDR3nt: TGTGCCAGCTCACCTCGGACGGACAATGGCTACACCTTC

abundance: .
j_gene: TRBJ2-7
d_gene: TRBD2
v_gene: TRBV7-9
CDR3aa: CASRLPSGYEQYF
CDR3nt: TGTGCCAGCAGACTACCTAGCGGCTACGAGCAGTACTTC

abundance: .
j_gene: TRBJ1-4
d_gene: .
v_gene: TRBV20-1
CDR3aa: CSAQGNEKLFF
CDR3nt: TGCAGTGCTCAGGGAAATGAAAAACTGTTTTTT

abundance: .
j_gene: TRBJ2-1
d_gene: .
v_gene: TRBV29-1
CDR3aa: CSVEEEGAGWRNEQFF
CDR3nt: TGCAGCGTTGAAGAGGAGGGGGCAGGGTGGAGGAATGAGCAGTTCTTC

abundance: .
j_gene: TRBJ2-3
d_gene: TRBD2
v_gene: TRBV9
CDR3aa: CASSVLGGVVGTDTQYF
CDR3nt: TGTGCCAGCAGCGTCCTTGGGGGGGTAGTTGGCACAGATACGCAGTATTTT

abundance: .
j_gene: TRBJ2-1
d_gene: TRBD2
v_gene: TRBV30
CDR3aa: CACSRFGGGLNEQFF
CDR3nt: TGTGCCTGCTCTCGTTTCGGGGGGGGCCTAAATGAGCAGTTCTTC

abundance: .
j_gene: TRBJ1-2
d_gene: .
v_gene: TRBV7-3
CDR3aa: CASSLTGAGGYTF
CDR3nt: TGTGCCAGCAGCTTAACAGGGGCGGGAGGCTACACCTTC

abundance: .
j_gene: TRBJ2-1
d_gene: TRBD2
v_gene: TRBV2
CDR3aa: CASSGGTNYQISYEQFF
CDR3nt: TGTGCCAGTTCCGGGGGGACTAACTATCAAATATCATATGAGCAGTTCTTC

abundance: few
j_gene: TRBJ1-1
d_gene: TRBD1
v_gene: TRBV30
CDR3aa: CAWRGTAISEAFF
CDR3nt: TGTGCCTGGAGGGGGACAGCGATCTCTGAAGCTTTCTTT

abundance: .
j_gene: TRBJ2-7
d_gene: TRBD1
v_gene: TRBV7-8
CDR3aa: CASSPGTGSYEQYF
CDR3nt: TGTGCCAGCAGCCCAGGGACAGGGTCGTACGAGCAGTACTTC

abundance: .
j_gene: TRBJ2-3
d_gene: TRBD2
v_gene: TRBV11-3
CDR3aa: CASSPLAGADTQYF
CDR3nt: TGTGCCAGCAGCCCACTAGCGGGGGCGGATACGCAGTATTTT

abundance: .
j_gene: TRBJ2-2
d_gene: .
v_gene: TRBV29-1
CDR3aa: CSLRITNTGELFF
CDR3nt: TGCAGCCTCAGGATCACGAACACCGGGGAGCTGTTTTTT

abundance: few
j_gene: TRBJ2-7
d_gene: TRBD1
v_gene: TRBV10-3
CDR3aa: CAISGQGYEQYF
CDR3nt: TGTGCCATCAGTGGACAGGGTTACGAGCAGTACTTC

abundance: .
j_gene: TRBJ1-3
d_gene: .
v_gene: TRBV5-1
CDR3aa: CASSLRQGPSGNTIYF
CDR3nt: TGCGCCAGCAGCTTGAGGCAGGGCCCCTCTGGAAACACCATATATTTT

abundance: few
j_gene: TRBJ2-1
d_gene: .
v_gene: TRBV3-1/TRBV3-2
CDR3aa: CASSQDPGHSYNEQFF
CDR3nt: TGTGCCAGCAGCCAAGACCCAGGGCACTCCTACAATGAGCAGTTCTTC

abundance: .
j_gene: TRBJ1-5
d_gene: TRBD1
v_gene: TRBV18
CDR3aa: CASSMLGGGYWNQPQHF
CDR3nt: TGTGCCAGCTCAATGTTAGGAGGGGGCTATTGGAATCAGCCCCAGCATTTT

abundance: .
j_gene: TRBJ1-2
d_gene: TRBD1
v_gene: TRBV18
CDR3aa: CASSLTRGQGNYGYTF
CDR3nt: TGTGCCAGCTCGCTAACCAGGGGGCAGGGGAACTATGGCTACACCTTC

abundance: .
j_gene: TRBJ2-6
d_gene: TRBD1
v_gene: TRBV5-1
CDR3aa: CASSFGTGGNSGANVLTF
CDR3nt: TGCGCCAGCAGCTTCGGGACAGGGGGGAACTCTGGGGCCAACGTCCTGACTTTC

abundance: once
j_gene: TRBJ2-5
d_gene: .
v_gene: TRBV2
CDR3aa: CASRGGAGETQYF
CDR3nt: TGTGCCAGCCGAGGGGGGGCGGGAGAGACCCAGTACTTC

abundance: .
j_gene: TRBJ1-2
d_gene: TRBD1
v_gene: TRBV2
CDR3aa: CASIRTGNYGYTF
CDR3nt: TGTGCCAGCATTAGGACAGGGAACTATGGCTACACCTTC

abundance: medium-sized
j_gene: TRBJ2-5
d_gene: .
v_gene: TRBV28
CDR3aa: CASQLGRETQYF
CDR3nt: TGTGCCAGCCAACTGGGCCGGGAGACCCAGTACTTC

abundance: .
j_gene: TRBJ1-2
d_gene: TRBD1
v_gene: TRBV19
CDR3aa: CASSPGQGQVYGYTF
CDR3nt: TGTGCCAGTAGTCCTGGACAGGGACAGGTCTATGGCTACACCTTC

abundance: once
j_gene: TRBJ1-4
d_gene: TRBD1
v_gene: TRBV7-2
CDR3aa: CASSPGDSAIFNEKLFF
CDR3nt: TGTGCCAGCAGCCCAGGGGACAGCGCCATTTTTAATGAAAAACTGTTTTTT

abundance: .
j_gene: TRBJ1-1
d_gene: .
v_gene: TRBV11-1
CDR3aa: CASSLGLRENTEAFF
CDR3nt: TGTGCCAGCAGCTTAGGTCTGAGGGAGAACACTGAAGCTTTCTTT

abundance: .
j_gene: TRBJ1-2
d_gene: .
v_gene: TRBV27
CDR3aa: CASSLGVGGGYTF
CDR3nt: TGTGCCAGCAGTTTAGGAGTGGGGGGAGGCTACACCTTC

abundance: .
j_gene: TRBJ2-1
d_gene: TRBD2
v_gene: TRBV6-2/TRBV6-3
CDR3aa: CASSSGSGGPYNEQFF
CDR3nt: TGTGCCAGCAGTTCGGGTAGCGGGGGCCCCTACAATGAGCAGTTCTTC

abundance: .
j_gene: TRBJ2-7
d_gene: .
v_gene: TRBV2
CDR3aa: CASRGRTGTYEQYF
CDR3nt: TGTGCCAGCCGAGGAAGGACGGGGACCTACGAGCAGTACTTC

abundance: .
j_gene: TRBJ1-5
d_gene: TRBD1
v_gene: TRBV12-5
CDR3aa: CASGRGQGADSKQPQHF
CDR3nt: TGTGCTAGTGGTCGGGGACAGGGGGCGGACAGCAAGCAGCCCCAGCATTTT

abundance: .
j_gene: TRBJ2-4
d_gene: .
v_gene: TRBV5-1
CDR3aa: CASQQGPLMDIQYF
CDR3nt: TGCGCCAGCCAACAGGGTCCACTGATGGACATTCAGTACTTC

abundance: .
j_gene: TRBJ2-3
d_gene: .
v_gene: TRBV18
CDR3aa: CASSRASKGGTDTQYF
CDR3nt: TGTGCCAGCTCAAGAGCTAGCAAAGGTGGCACAGATACGCAGTATTTT

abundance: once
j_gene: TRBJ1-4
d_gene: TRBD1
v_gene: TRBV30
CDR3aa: CAWSGTGYEKLFF
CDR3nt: TGTGCCTGGTCCGGGACAGGGTATGAAAAACTGTTTTTT

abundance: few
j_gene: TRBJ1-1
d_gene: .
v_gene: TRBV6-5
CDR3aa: CASSYGAFEANTEAFF
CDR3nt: TGTGCCAGCAGTTACGGGGCGTTTGAGGCGAACACTGAAGCTTTCTTT

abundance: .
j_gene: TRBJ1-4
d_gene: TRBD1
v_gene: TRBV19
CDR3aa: CASSLRTGPNEKLFF
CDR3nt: TGTGCCAGTAGTCTACGGACAGGACCTAATGAAAAACTGTTTTTT

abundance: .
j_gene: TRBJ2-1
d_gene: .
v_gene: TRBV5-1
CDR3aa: CASSIGHYNEQFF
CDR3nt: TGCGCCAGCAGCATAGGACACTACAATGAGCAGTTCTTC

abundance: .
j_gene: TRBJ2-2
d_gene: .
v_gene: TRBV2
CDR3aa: CASSALSNTGELFF
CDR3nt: TGTGCCAGCAGTGCGCTATCGAACACCGGGGAGCTGTTTTTT

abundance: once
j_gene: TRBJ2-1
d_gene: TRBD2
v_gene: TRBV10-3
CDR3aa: CAISDRKGLAALDEQFF
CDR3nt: TGTGCCATCAGTGATAGGAAGGGACTAGCGGCATTGGATGAGCAGTTCTTC

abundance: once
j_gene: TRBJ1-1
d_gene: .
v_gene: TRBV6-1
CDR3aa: CASSEQGGRTEAFF
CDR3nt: TGTGCCAGCAGTGAACAGGGTGGGCGCACTGAAGCTTTCTTT

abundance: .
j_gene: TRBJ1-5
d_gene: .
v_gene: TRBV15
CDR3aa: CATSRGGDGQPQHF
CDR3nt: TGTGCCACCAGCAGAGGCGGGGATGGACAGCCCCAGCATTTT

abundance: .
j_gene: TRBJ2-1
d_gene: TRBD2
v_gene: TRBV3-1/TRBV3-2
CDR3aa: CASSERGSYNEQFF
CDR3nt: TGTGCCAGCAGCGAGCGGGGCTCCTACAATGAGCAGTTCTTC

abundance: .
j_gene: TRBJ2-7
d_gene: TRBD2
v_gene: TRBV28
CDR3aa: CASSLGVLAAAYEQYF
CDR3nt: TGTGCCAGCAGTTTAGGGGTTCTAGCGGCTGCCTACGAGCAGTACTTC

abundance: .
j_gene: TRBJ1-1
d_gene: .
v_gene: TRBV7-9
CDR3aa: CASSLGREAFF
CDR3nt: TGTGCCAGCAGCTTAGGGAGGGAAGCTTTCTTT

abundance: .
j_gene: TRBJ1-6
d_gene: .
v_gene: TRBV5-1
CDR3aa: CASSFYQIGGSPLHF
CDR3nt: TGCGCCAGCAGCTTCTACCAAATCGGAGGGTCACCCCTCCACTTT

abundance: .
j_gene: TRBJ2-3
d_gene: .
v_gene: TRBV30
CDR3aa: CAWSRKQGTGDTQYF
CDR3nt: TGTGCCTGGAGTAGGAAACAGGGTACGGGAGATACGCAGTATTTT

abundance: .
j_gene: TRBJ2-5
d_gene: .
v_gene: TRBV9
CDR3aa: CASSVWAGAQETQYF
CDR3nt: TGTGCCAGCAGCGTATGGGCAGGGGCCCAAGAGACCCAGTACTTC

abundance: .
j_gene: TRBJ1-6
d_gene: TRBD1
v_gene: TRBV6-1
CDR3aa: CASSERVPGTANSPLHF
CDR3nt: TGTGCCAGCAGTGAAAGAGTTCCCGGGACAGCGAATTCACCCCTCCACTTT